This is a list of T cell receptor beta chains from one sample in a study of T cells in Graves' hyperthyroidism and ophthalmopathy. TCRdb itself ran the multiplex PCR reads through MiXCR, one entry per CDR3 protein. In the table there are 660,000 or so distinct CDR3 sequences, approximately 42% of which are singletons. Sequencing was carried out using peripheral blood or thyroid tissue (not recorded which). The origin of the receptors is an adult man with Graves' disease, either hyperthyroidism or ophthalmopathy (not recorded which). The CDR3 runs from the conserved cysteine through the conserved F or W. D genes are given only for firm matches. The listing skips clone size in some rows; elsewhere it reads once, few, many or a size class.

v_call	j_call	clone_size	d_call	cdr3_aa	cdr3_nt
TRBV29-1	TRBJ1-4	many	-	CSVRLASLNEKLFF	TGCAGCGTTAGACTCGCCAGCCTTAATGAAAAACTGTTTTTT
TRBV20-1	TRBJ2-5	-	TRBD2	CSAHTSGGSGSETQYF	TGCAGTGCACATACTAGCGGGGGCTCGGGGTCAGAGACCCAGTACTTC
TRBV19	TRBJ2-7	-	-	CASPQQGGYEQYF	TGTGCCAGTCCTCAACAGGGGGGGTACGAGCAGTACTTC
TRBV7-2	TRBJ2-7	few	TRBD2	CASSLDSAGGPYEQYF	TGTGCCAGCAGCTTAGATTCAGCGGGAGGGCCCTACGAGCAGTACTTC
TRBV20-1	TRBJ1-2	few	-	CSASVLGGPGYGYTF	TGCAGTGCTAGTGTACTGGGGGGGCCAGGCTATGGCTACACCTTC
TRBV7-2	TRBJ1-2	-	-	CASSAGQLPSTF	TGTGCCAGCAGCGCAGGACAGCTTCCTTCTACCTTC
TRBV7-9	TRBJ2-7	-	TRBD1	CASSFRDRGLVQYF	TGTGCCAGCAGCTTCCGGGACAGGGGGCTTGTGCAGTACTTC
TRBV20-1	TRBJ2-7	-	TRBD2	CSASASGSPEQYF	TGCAGTGCTAGTGCTAGCGGGAGCCCCGAGCAGTACTTC
TRBV7-2	TRBJ2-7	few	-	CASSQDLSGEQYF	TGTGCCAGCAGCCAAGATCTCTCGGGAGAGCAGTACTTC
TRBV15	TRBJ1-1	-	-	CATRKVNTEAFF	TGTGCCACCAGAAAAGTGAACACTGAAGCTTTCTTT
TRBV29-1	TRBJ2-2	many	TRBD2	CSVEVPGLAITGELFF	TGCAGCGTTGAAGTACCGGGACTAGCGATCACCGGGGAGCTGTTTTTT
TRBV20-1	TRBJ1-6	few	-	CSASPTLYNSPLHF	TGCAGTGCTAGCCCGACTCTTTATAATTCACCCCTCCACTTT
TRBV5-1	TRBJ2-2	-	TRBD1	CASSRYMGQGNTGELFF	TGCGCCAGCAGCCGGTACATGGGACAGGGTAACACCGGGGAGCTGTTTTTT
TRBV2	TRBJ1-4	few	TRBD1	CASNGQGVSATNEKLFF	TGTGCCAGCAATGGACAGGGGGTATCGGCAACTAATGAAAAACTGTTTTTT
TRBV10-3	TRBJ1-1	few	TRBD1	CAISPGTGNTNTEAFF	TGTGCCATCAGCCCCGGGACAGGGAATACAAACACTGAAGCTTTCTTT
TRBV29-1	TRBJ1-3	-	-	CSADIGNTIYF	TGCAGCGCCGACATCGGAAACACCATATATTTT
TRBV29-1	TRBJ2-2	once	TRBD2	CSLGLAGTGELFF	TGCAGTTTGGGACTAGCGGGCACCGGGGAGCTGTTTTTT
TRBV24-1	TRBJ2-5	-	TRBD1	CASSLMDRGETQYF	TGTGCCAGCAGCTTGATGGACAGGGGAGAGACCCAGTACTTC
TRBV7-9	TRBJ2-5	few	-	CASSLGQGPETQYF	TGTGCCAGCAGCTTAGGTCAGGGGCCGGAGACCCAGTACTTC
TRBV6-5	TRBJ2-7	few	TRBD1	CASSYEGAYYEQYF	TGTGCCAGCAGTTACGAGGGGGCCTACTACGAGCAGTACTTC
TRBV24-1	TRBJ2-3	-	TRBD2	CATSDATSGTDTQYF	TGTGCCACCAGTGATGCCACTAGCGGGACAGATACGCAGTATTTT
TRBV7-6	TRBJ2-5	many	-	CASSLGRASSRETQYF	TGTGCCAGCAGCTTAGGCAGGGCTTCATCCAGGGAGACCCAGTACTTC
TRBV20-1	TRBJ1-2	-	-	CSARGTSLGYGYTF	TGCAGTGCTAGAGGGACATCGCTGGGGTATGGCTACACCTTC
TRBV2	TRBJ1-5	few	TRBD1	CASSQEPGQGRQPQHF	TGTGCCAGCAGCCAGGAACCGGGACAGGGGAGGCAGCCCCAGCATTTT
TRBV15	TRBJ1-1	many	-	CATTAGATEAFF	TGTGCCACCACGGCAGGGGCCACTGAAGCTTTCTTT
TRBV7-9	TRBJ2-5	many	-	CAIRQKETQYF	TGTGCCATAAGGCAGAAAGAGACCCAGTACTTC
TRBV19	TRBJ1-5	few	-	CASSVSRPATNQPQHF	TGTGCCAGTAGTGTTAGCCGGCCAGCCACAAATCAGCCCCAGCATTTT
TRBV24-1	TRBJ2-5	few	-	CATSDSTGTSGETQYF	TGTGCCACCAGTGATTCTACAGGGACATCGGGGGAGACCCAGTACTTC
TRBV19	TRBJ2-5	few	-	CASSTSGRETQYF	TGTGCCAGTAGTACCAGTGGAAGAGAGACCCAGTACTTC
TRBV2	TRBJ1-5	-	-	CASSGTLGGLSNQPQHF	TGTGCCAGCAGTGGGACTTTGGGGGGGCTGAGCAATCAGCCCCAGCATTTT
TRBV24-1	TRBJ2-5	-	-	CATSRRTEETQYF	TGTGCCACCAGCCGAAGGACAGAAGAGACCCAGTACTTC
TRBV7-9	TRBJ1-1	-	-	CASSLVGGAGTEAFF	TGTGCCAGCAGCTTGGTCGGGGGCGCAGGGACTGAAGCTTTCTTT
TRBV5-1	TRBJ1-1	-	-	CASSSRTGTTNTEAFF	TGCGCCAGCAGCTCCAGGACTGGGACAACCAACACTGAAGCTTTCTTT
TRBV2	TRBJ1-1	-	TRBD1	CASPLPGTANTEAFF	TGTGCCAGCCCCCTCCCCGGGACAGCGAACACTGAAGCTTTCTTT
TRBV5-4	TRBJ1-2	-	TRBD1	CASSLIDRAWTGYTF	TGTGCCAGCAGCTTGATAGACAGGGCTTGGACTGGCTACACCTTC
TRBV7-9	TRBJ1-4	many	-	CASSSDINEKLFF	TGTGCCAGCAGCTCGGACATTAATGAAAAACTGTTTTTT
TRBV11-1	TRBJ2-5	-	TRBD1	CASSKWSGGEKIQYF	TGTGCCAGCAGCAAATGGTCAGGGGGCGAGAAGATCCAGTACTTC
TRBV25-1	TRBJ2-2	-	-	CASSELRDTGELFF	TGTGCCAGCAGTGAATTACGGGACACGGGGGAGCTGTTTTTT
TRBV15	TRBJ1-3	many	-	CATSRGGATGNTIYF	TGTGCCACCAGCAGAGGGGGCGCGACTGGAAACACCATATATTTT